This T cell receptor (beta chain) was sequenced for a study of circulating CD8 cells and anti-PD-1 response in melanoma. Whole-study context: Patients received intravenous nivolumab, 3 mg/kg, every 2 weeks. Anti-PD-1 was first-line therapy for about 55% of the 13 patients.

General study findings and limits: The cohort mixed treatment-naive and previously treated patients. PD-1 and DPOS subsets showed similar, higher clonality than DNEG.

Using around 14 ng of total RNA, TCR libraries were made with the QIAseq Immune Repertoire TCR panel. In TCRdb, the reads were re-called with MiXCR into one record per CDR3 protein. This table has 500 to 800 distinct CDR3 sequences, about 7.3% appearing once. This clonotype is medium-sized within its sample. What it recognizes is unknown. The germline V gene has CDR1 DFQATT and CDR2 SNEGSKA (reference sequence). With V trimmed by 2 bases and J by 2 bases, 5 bases remained unmatched. CDR3 length: 14 residues. Sorting of live CD3+CD8+TCRalphabeta+ cells by PD-1 and/or TIGIT gave four subsets. The chain recombines TRBV20-1 with TRBJ2-5, with 7 nucleotides matching TRBD1. The input for sequencing was CD8+ T cells from PBMCs, taken at baseline or after one month of anti-PD-1 therapy (not recorded which). This TCR came from a human donor with melanoma. The CDR3 DNA reads as TGCAGTGCTAGAAGAGGGGGCGGGCAAGAGACCCAGTACTTC. This translates into CSARRGGGQETQYF.